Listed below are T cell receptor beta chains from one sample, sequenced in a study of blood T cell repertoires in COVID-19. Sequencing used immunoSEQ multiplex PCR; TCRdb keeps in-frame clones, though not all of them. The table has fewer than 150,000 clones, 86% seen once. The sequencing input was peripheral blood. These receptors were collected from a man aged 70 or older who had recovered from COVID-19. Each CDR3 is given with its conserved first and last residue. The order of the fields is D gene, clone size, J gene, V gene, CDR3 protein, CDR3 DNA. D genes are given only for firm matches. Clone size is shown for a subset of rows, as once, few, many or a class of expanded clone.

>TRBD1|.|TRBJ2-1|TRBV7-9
CASSSSGTAYNEQFF
TGTGCCAGCAGCTCCTCCGGGACAGCCTACAATGAGCAGTTCTTC
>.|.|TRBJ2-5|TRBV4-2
CASSQGRQETQYF
TGTGCCAGCAGCCAAGGCCGGCAAGAGACCCAGTACTTC
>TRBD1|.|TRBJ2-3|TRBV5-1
CASSATAGTGGLDTQYF
TGCGCCAGCAGCGCCACTGCCGGGACAGGGGGTCTAGATACGCAGTATTTT
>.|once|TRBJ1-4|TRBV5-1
CASSFLGDRDEKLFF
TGCGCCAGCAGCTTTTTAGGGGATCGGGATGAAAAACTGTTTTTT
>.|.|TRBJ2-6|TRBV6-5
CASSFSRITGANVLTF
TGTGCCAGCAGTTTTAGCAGAATAACTGGGGCCAACGTCCTGACTTTC
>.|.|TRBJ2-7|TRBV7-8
CASSLVHSSYEQYF
TGTGCCAGCAGCTTAGTGCACAGTTCCTACGAGCAGTACTTC
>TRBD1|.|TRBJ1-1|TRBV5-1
CASSPGTANTEAFF
TGCGCCAGCAGCCCCGGGACAGCCAACACTGAAGCTTTCTTT
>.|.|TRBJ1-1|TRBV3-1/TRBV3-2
CASSQGDLTGNTEAFF
TGTGCCAGCAGCCAAGGCGATCTGACGGGGAACACTGAAGCTTTCTTT
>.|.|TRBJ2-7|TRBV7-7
CASSLSTLNYEQYF
TGTGCCAGCAGCTTGAGTACCTTAAACTACGAGCAGTACTTC
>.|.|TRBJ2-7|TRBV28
CASSLRERGEQYF
TGTGCCAGCAGTTTGAGGGAACGGGGCGAGCAGTACTTC
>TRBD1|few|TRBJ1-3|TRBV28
CASVRDSRPMDSGNTIYF
TGTGCCAGCGTACGGGACAGTCGACCTATGGACTCTGGAAACACCATATATTTT
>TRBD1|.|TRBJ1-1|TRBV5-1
CASSQQGHTEAFF
TGCGCCAGCAGCCAACAGGGGCACACTGAAGCTTTCTTT
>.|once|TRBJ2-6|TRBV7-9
CASSPDRSSGANVLTF
TGTGCCAGCAGCCCTGACAGGAGCTCTGGGGCCAACGTCCTGACTTTC
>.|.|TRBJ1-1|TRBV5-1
CASSLEGRETEAFF
TGCGCCAGCAGCTTGGAGGGGAGGGAAACTGAAGCTTTCTTT
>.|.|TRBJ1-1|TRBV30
CAWSAASPPPEAFF
TGTGCCTGGAGTGCCGCTAGCCCCCCCCCTGAAGCTTTCTTT
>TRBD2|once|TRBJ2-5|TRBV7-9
CASSPGASGGQETQYF
TGTGCCAGCAGTCCGGGGGCTAGCGGGGGACAAGAGACCCAGTACTTC
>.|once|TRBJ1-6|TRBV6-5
CASSFRGGNSPLHF
TGTGCCAGCAGTTTCAGGGGTGGGAATTCACCCCTCCACTTT
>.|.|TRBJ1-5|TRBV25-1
CASSGEGDSNQPQHF
TGTGCCAGCAGTGGAGAGGGGGATAGCAATCAGCCCCAGCATTTT
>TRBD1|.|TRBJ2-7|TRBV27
CASSLSGTGGLPYEQYF
TGTGCCAGCAGTTTATCTGGAACAGGGGGCCTCCCCTACGAGCAGTACTTC
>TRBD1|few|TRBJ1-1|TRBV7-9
CASSPLRTGVTEAFF
TGTGCCAGCAGCCCACTCCGGACAGGGGTCACTGAAGCTTTCTTT
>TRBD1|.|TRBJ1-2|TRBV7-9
CASSPGQGNYGYTF
TGTGCCAGCAGCCCAGGACAGGGCAACTATGGCTACACCTTC
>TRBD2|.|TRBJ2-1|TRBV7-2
CASSLVGSGTHNEQFF
TGTGCCAGCAGCTTAGTCGGTAGCGGGACCCACAATGAGCAGTTCTTC
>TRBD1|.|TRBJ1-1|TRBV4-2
CASSQNRGLNTEAFF
TGTGCCAGCAGCCAAAACAGGGGGCTGAACACTGAAGCTTTCTTT
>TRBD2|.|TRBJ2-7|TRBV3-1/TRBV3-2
CASSPTTSGRFSEQYF
TGTGCCAGCAGCCCTACTACTAGCGGGAGGTTCTCCGAGCAGTACTTC
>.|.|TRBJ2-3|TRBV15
CATSRVMTDTQYF
TGTGCCACCAGCAGAGTAATGACAGATACGCAGTATTTT
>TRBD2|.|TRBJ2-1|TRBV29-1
CSVEKLAGYNEQFF
TGCAGCGTTGAAAAGCTAGCGGGGTACAATGAGCAGTTCTTC
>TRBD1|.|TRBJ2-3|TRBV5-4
CASSPRSGGQGSTDTQYF
TGTGCCAGCAGCCCCCGAAGTGGGGGACAGGGGTCGACAGATACGCAGTATTTT
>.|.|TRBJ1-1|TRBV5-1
CASSFQTGNTEAFF
TGCGCCAGCAGCTTTCAAACAGGGAACACTGAAGCTTTCTTT
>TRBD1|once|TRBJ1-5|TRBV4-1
CASSQESTGDQPQHF
TGCGCCAGCAGCCAAGAGTCGACAGGGGATCAGCCCCAGCATTTT
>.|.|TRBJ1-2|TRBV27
CASSFSRFNYGYTF
TGTGCCAGCAGCTTTTCCAGATTTAACTATGGCTACACCTTC
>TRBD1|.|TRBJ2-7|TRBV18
CASSPDRAREQYF
TGTGCCAGCTCACCTGACAGGGCCCGGGAGCAGTACTTC
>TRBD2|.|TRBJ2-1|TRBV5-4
CASSRDGGSYNEQFF
TGTGCCAGCAGCCGGGACGGCGGGAGTTACAATGAGCAGTTCTTC
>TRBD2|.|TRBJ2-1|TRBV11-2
CASTSAGGTRGQFF
TGTGCTAGCACCTCAGCGGGGGGCACAAGGGGGCAGTTCTTC
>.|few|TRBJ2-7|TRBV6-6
CASSYTVAYEQYF
TGTGCCAGCAGTTACACGGTAGCCTACGAGCAGTACTTC
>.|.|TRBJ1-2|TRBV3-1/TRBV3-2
CASSQGGRVGYTF
TGTGCCAGCAGCCAAGGGGGGAGGGTTGGCTACACCTTC
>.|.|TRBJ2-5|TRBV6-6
CASSYWGNQETQYF
TGTGCCAGCAGTTACTGGGGCAACCAAGAGACCCAGTACTTC
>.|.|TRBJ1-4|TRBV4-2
CASSQGLAGVGEKLFF
TGTGCCAGCAGCCAAGGCCTGGCAGGGGTGGGGGAAAAACTGTTTTTT
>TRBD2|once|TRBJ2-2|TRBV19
CASSKPSGGAFTGELFF
TGTGCCAGTAGTAAACCTAGCGGGGGGGCCTTTACCGGGGAGCTGTTTTTT
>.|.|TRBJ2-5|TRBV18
CASSPPSGETQYF
TGTGCCAGCTCACCACCGAGCGGGGAGACCCAGTACTTC
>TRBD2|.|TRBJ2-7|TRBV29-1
CSAGGGLAGPPSYEQYF
TGCAGCGCCGGGGGGGGACTAGCGGGCCCACCGTCCTACGAGCAGTACTTC
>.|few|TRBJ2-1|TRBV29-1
CSPELPGQKQFF
TGCAGCCCCGAGTTACCGGGACAAAAGCAGTTCTTC
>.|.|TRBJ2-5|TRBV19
CASRYRDQETQYF
TGTGCCAGTCGATACAGGGACCAAGAGACCCAGTACTTC
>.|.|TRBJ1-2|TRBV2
CASSESTADGYTF
TGTGCCAGCAGTGAAAGTACAGCGGACGGCTACACCTTC
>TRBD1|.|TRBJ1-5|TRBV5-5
CASSPEGDSRQPQHF
TGTGCCAGCAGCCCCGAGGGGGACAGTCGACAGCCCCAGCATTTT
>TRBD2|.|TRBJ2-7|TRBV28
CASSSPSWSGAGEQYF
TGTGCCAGCAGTTCCCCCTCCTGGAGCGGGGCGGGCGAGCAGTACTTC
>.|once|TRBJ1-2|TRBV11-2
CASSERTAGYTF
TGTGCCAGCAGCGAGAGGACAGCTGGCTACACCTTC
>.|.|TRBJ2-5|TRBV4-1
CASSQPGLWTQYF
TGCGCCAGCAGCCAACCGGGACTCTGGACCCAGTACTTC
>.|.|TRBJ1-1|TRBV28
CASSLTDPTEAFF
TGTGCCAGCAGTTTAACAGATCCCACTGAAGCTTTCTTT
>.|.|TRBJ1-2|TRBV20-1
CSAREYRGYTF
TGCAGTGCTAGAGAATACAGGGGCTACACCTTC
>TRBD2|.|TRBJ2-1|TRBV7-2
CASSFSSSGGNHEQFF
TGTGCCAGCAGCTTCTCTTCAAGCGGGGGCAACCATGAGCAGTTCTTC
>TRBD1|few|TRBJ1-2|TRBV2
CASTRDRGLYGYTF
TGTGCCAGCACCCGGGACAGGGGACTCTATGGCTACACCTTC
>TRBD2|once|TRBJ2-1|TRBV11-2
CASRSTSGRVYNEQFF
TGTGCCAGCAGGAGTACTAGCGGGAGGGTCTACAATGAGCAGTTCTTC
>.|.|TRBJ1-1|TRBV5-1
CASSSLADYEAFF
TGCGCCAGCAGTAGTTTGGCGGATTATGAAGCTTTCTTT
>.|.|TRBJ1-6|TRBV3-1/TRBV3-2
CASSPWTATNSPLHF
TGTGCCAGCAGCCCCTGGACAGCTACCAATTCACCCCTCCACTTT
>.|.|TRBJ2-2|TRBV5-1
CASSLEAADGGELFF
TGCGCCAGCAGCTTGGAGGCGGCGGATGGCGGGGAGCTGTTTTTT
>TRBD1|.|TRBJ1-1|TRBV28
CASSPPGTGNTEAFF
TGTGCCAGCAGTCCCCCCGGGACAGGAAACACTGAAGCTTTCTTT
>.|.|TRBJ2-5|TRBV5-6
CASRGGAETQYF
TGTGCCAGCAGGGGGGGGGCGGAGACCCAGTACTTC
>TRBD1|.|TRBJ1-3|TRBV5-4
CASSLDRGYGNTIYF
TGTGCCAGCAGCTTGGACAGGGGGTACGGAAACACCATATATTTT
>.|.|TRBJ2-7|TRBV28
CASSPLDRSDSYEQYF
TGTGCCAGCAGTCCCCTCGACAGGAGCGACTCCTACGAGCAGTACTTC
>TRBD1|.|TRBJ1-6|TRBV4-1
CASSQDRGLGTVYNSPLHF
TGCGCCAGCAGCCAAGATCGGGGCCTCGGGACAGTCTATAATTCACCCCTCCACTTT